This T cell receptor (beta chain) was documented in a study of T-cell reconstitution after alpha-beta-depleted transplantation in children. This CDR3 is 16 amino acids long. The trim removed 4 bases at V and 2 bases at J, leaving 5 bases unmatched. The germline gives CDR1 SGHNT, CDR2 YYREEE (reference sequence). For TCRbeta, the library was prepared with unique molecular identifiers. One entry per CDR3 protein results from TCRdb running MiXCR on the PCR reads. Altogether around 680,000 distinct CDR3 sequences are present, about 15% being singletons, with the ten largest covering 0.8% to 1.1%. A few counts support this clonotype.

This chain connects TRBV5-4 to TRBJ2-3, with 12 bases aligning to TRBD2. This TCR was sampled from a human donor who donated a stem cell graft to a child with acute myeloid leukemia. The sample here was PBMCs from the stem cell graft donor, taken from the stem cell graft. CDR3 DNA: TGTGCCAGCAGCCCAGGACTAGCGGGGTTCACAGATACGCAGTATTTT. Translating it yields CASSPGLAGFTDTQYF.